This T cell receptor (beta chain) is drawn from a study of cytomegalovirus exposure and HLA in healthy donors. The trim removed 10 bases at V and 4 bases at J, leaving 9 bases unmatched. This CDR3 comprises 16 residues. Germline V gene sequence: CDR1 ENHRY, CDR2 SYGVKD. Use of 60 Vbeta and 13 Jbeta primers characterized the PCR. Profiled with immunoSEQ multiplex PCR; TCRdb holds only in-frame clones, not every one. The data hold roughly 200,000 clones, with around 77% observed a single time. The sequence was collected from a woman aged 25 to 45 in good health and CMV-seronegative. V gene TRBV10-3 combines with J gene TRBJ2-3; 15 positions match TRBD2. The sequenced material came from PBMCs. CDR3 amino acids: CATWTSGGAQPDTQYF. The CDR3 DNA reads as TGTGCCACCTGGACTAGCGGGGGGGCCCAACCAGATACGCAGTATTTT.